This T cell receptor beta chain is drawn from a study of beta chain features in type 1 diabetes. The study, taken as a whole, reports: Type 1 diabetes patients had moderately but significantly shorter TCRB CDR3s in all four CD4+ subsets.

CD4+ naive, central memory, regulatory and stem cell-like memory cells were sorted via CD45RO/CCR7/CD25/CD127/CD95/CD27. This clone has just one count. Its antigen is not identified. The entirety of the isolated RNA underwent reverse transcription, so expressed TCRB transcripts were sequenced. The study sequenced naive, central memory and regulatory T cell samples to an average of approximately 3.5 million reads. Generated by immunoSEQ multiplex PCR, the TCRdb table keeps only in-frame clones and is missing some. Found here are around 500,000 clones, 30% of them singletons; the top ten hold 0.05% to 0.065%. V lost 2 bases, J lost 10 bases, and 12 bases lay in between. The CDR3 loop spans 13 amino acids. Per germline, CDR1 LNHDA and CDR2 SQIVND (reference sequence).

The source of this sequence is a man between 18 and 35 years old in good health. V usage is TRBV19 and J usage is TRBJ2-1, with unresolved D. Sequencing input: naive CD4+ T cells from blood. CDR3 DNA sequence: TGTGCCAGTAGTATACTGTGGCACTCGGAGCAGTTCTTC. This gives the protein CASSILWHSEQFF.